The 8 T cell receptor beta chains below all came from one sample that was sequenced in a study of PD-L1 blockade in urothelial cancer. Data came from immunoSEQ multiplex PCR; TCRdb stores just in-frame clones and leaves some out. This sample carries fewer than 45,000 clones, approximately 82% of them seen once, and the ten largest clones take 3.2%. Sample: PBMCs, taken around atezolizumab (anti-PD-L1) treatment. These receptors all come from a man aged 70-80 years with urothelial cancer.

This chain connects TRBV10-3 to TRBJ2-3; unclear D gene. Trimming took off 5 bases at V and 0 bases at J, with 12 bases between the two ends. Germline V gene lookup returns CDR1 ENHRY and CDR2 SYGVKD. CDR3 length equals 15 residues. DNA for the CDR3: TGTGCCATCAGTTCCCACAGTTCTAGCACAGATACGCAGTATTTT. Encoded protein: CAISSHSSSTDTQYF.

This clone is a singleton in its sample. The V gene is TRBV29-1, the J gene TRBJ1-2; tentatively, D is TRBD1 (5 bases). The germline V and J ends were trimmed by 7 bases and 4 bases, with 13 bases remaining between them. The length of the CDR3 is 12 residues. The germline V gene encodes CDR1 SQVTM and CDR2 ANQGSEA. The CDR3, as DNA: TGCAGCGCCCAGGGCAGGACCTATGGCTACACCTTC. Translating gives CSAQGRTYGYTF.

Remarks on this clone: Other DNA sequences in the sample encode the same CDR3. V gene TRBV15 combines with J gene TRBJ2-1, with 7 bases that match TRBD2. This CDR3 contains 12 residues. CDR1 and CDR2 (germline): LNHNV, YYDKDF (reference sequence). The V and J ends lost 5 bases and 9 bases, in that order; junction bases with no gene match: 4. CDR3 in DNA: TGTGCCACCAGCCCCCGCGGGGGTGAGCAGTTCTTC. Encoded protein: CATSPRGGEQFF.

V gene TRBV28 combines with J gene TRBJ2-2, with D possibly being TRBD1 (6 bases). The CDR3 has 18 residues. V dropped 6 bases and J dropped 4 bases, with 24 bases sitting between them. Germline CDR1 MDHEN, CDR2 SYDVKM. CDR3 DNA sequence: TGTGCCAGCAGCTTCTTCTTGGGTCCCGGACAGAGCACCGGGGAGCTGTTTTTT. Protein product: CASSFFLGPGQSTGELFF.

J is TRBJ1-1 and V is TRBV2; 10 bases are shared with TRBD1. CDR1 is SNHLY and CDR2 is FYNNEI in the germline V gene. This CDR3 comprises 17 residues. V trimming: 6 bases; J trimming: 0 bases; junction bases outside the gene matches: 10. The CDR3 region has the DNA TGTGCCAGCAGGACCAGACAGGGGGCATCCATGAACACTGAAGCTTTCTTT. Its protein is CASRTRQGASMNTEAFF.

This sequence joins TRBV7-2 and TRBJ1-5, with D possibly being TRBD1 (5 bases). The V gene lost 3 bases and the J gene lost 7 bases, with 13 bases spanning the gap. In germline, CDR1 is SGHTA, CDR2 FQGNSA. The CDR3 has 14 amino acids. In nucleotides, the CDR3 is TGTGCCAGCAGCTTTCCAGGGAACGGGCAGCCCCAGCATTTT. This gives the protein CASSFPGNGQPQHF. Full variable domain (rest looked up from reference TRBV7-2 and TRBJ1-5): GAGVSQSPSNKVTEKGKDVELRCDPISGHTALYWYRQSLGQGLEFLIYFQGNSAPDKSGLPSDRFSAERTGGSVSTLTIQRTQQEDSAVYLCASSFPGNGQPQHFGDGTRLSIL.

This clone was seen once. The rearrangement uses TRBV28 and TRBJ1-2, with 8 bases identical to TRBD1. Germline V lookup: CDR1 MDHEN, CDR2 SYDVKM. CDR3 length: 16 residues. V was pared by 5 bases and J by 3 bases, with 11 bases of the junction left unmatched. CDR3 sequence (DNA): TGTGCCAGCAGTCCAGAGGGACAGGCACTCGACTATGGCTACACCTTC. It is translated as CASSPEGQALDYGYTF.

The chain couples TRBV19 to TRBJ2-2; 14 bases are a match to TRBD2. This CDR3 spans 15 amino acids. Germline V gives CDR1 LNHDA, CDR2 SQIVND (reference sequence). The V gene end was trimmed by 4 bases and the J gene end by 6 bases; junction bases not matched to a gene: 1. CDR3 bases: TGTGCCAGTAGTAGGGGACTAGCGGGGGCCGGGGAGCTGTTTTTT. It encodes CASSRGLAGAGELFF.